Listed here are 4 T cell receptor beta chains from one sample, sequenced in a study of T-cell memory formation after mild COVID-19. TCRdb itself ran the 5' RACE reads through MiXCR, one entry per CDR3 protein. The sample holds a few hundred thousand distinct CDR3 sequences, roughly 22% seen once. Source material: PBMCs or a T cell subset sorted from them (not recorded which). These receptors came from an adult woman who had mild COVID-19 (a few samples of this study predate the infection). Cell type and time point are not known.

This clonotype was observed a handful of times. J is TRBJ2-1 and V is TRBV6-2 or TRBV6-3; 7 bases fit TRBD2. With 9 bases clipped from V and 1 base from J, the junction kept 9 bases outside the gene matches. The CDR3 loop spans 15 amino acids. The germline V gene encodes CDR1 MNHEY and CDR2 SVGEGT. CDR3 sequence (DNA): TGTGCCAGTTGGGGAGGGTTCGGTTCCTACAATGAGCAGTTCTTC. Translating it yields CASWGGFGSYNEQFF.

This chain links TRBV5-1 with TRBJ2-7; D might be TRBD1 (6 bases). Trimming cost V 3 bases and J 5 bases, with 15 bases left between them. Germline V gene sequence: CDR1 SGHRS, CDR2 YFSETQ. The CDR3 runs 14 residues. The CDR3 sequence: CASSSQGFGNEQYF. The DNA of the CDR3 is TGCGCCAGCAGCTCCCAGGGGTTTGGCAACGAGCAGTACTTC.

The chain employs TRBV9 and TRBJ2-5; 7 nucleotides align to TRBD2. This CDR3 region has 17 residues. Germline-derived CDR1 and CDR2 are SGDLS and YYNGEE. Losses at the gene ends were 0 bases for V and 5 bases for J; bases not matched to a gene: 13. The CDR3, as DNA: TGTGCCAGCAGCGTAGGAGGGCTAGCGGCCCCCGTGGAGACCCAGTACTTC. This codes for CASSVGGLAAPVETQYF.

This clonotype was picked up a small number of times. The chain uses TRBV6-1 and TRBJ2-5; TRBD1 might be the D (6 bases). V was trimmed by 5 bases and J by 1 base, leaving 20 bases between them. The germline V gene has CDR1 MNHNS and CDR2 SASEGT. This CDR3 contains 17 residues. The DNA for the CDR3 is TGTGCCAGCAGTACGCCCGGGACACAGAATCTCCAAGAGACCCAGTACTTC. As protein: CASSTPGTQNLQETQYF.